These 20 T cell receptor beta chains were all obtained from the same sample, sequenced in a study of T cells in women clearing cervical HPV infection. TCRdb's table, derived via immunoSEQ multiplex PCR, lists solely in-frame clones and lacks some. The repertoire table contains 25,000 to 35,000 clones. What was sequenced was blood buffy coat. The receptors come from a woman between 18 and 70 years old with a cervical HPV16 infection that either progressed to CIN3+ or cleared (not recorded which).

Points on this clone: The missing CDR3 end, 3 residues past where the read stops, is filled in from the germline J gene. The V call is TRBV9, the J call TRBJ2-1, with unresolved D. There are 12 residues in the CDR3. Germline CDR1 is SGDLS and CDR2 is YYNGEE. Trimming took off 2 bases at V and 6 bases at J, with 6 bases between the two ends. The covered CDR3 bases are TGTGCCAGCAGCGTCGGTCCCAATGAG. This codes for CASSVGPNE. In full, the CDR3 is CASSVGPNEQFF. The full variable domain, completed using reference TRBV9 and TRBJ2-1, is DSGVTQTPKHLITATGQRVTLRCSPRSGDLSVYWYQQSLDQGLQFLIQYYNGEERAKGNILERFSAQQFPDLHSELNLSSLELGDSALYFCASSVGPNEQFFGPGTRLTVL.

Points on this clone: The CDR3 extends 3 residues past the end of the read, so its final part is completed from the germline J gene. The chain joins TRBV9 to TRBJ2-3; 9 bases align to TRBD1. Unmatched junction bases numbered 5, after V lost 4 bases and J lost 5 bases. The CDR3 is 14 amino acids. Germline CDR1 reads SGDLS; CDR2 reads YYNGEE. CDR3 DNA (partial): TGTGCCAGCAGCTTGGACAGGGGAAGAGATACG. The encoded protein is CASSLDRGRDT. From start to end, the CDR3 is CASSLDRGRDTQYF.

In the case of this clone: The observed sequence ends 3 residues before the CDR3 terminus, with the missing tail filled in from the germline J gene. The chain is built from TRBV4-1 and TRBJ1-1; no firm D call. Germline V gives CDR1 MGHRA, CDR2 YSYEKL. The CDR3 length is 14 residues. Between the trimmed V and J ends, which lost 2 bases and 0 bases, there was a span of 7 bases. CDR3 bases read: TGCGCCAGCAGCCAATCAATCATGAACACTGAA. Translated, it gives CASSQSIMNTE. The full CDR3 protein reads CASSQSIMNTEAFF.

On this clone: The missing CDR3 end, 3 residues past where the read stops, is filled in from the germline J gene. This chain connects TRBV15 to TRBJ2-7, with D tentatively TRBD1 or TRBD2 (5 bases each). The CDR3 loop spans 15 amino acids. The germline gives CDR1 LNHNV, CDR2 YYDKDF (reference sequence). V shed 1 base and J shed 6 bases, with 16 bases lying between them. CDR3 region: CATSRVKLQGAEQYF. The part of the CDR3 DNA that was read is TGTGCCACCAGCAGAGTAAAGCTCCAGGGAGCCGAG.

In the case of this clone: The CDR3 is cut off 3 residues early in the read; its end comes from the germline J gene. The J gene is TRBJ1-2, the V gene TRBV7-6; 7 nucleotides agree with TRBD1. Germline trimming cut 5 bases from V and 7 bases from J; bases unmatched to any gene: 10. CDR3 size: 14 residues. CDR1 is SGHVS, CDR2 FNYEAQ, per germline. The chain's CDR3 is CASSPGTVPAGYTF. Partial CDR3 DNA: TGTGCCAGCAGCCCTGGGACAGTGCCCGCTGGC.

A remark on this clone: With the read ending 3 residues before the CDR3 end, the germline J gene is used to fill in that end. The chain links TRBV5-4 to TRBJ2-5, with TRBD1 identical over 7 bases. This CDR3 spans 14 amino acids. From germline, CDR1 is SGHNT and CDR2 YYREEE (reference sequence). V was pared by 2 bases and J by 5 bases, with 6 bases of the junction left unmatched. The sequenced part of the CDR3 DNA is TGTGCCAGCAGCTTCGACAGGGTAGAGGAGACC. It translates to CASSFDRVEET. The whole CDR3 sequence reads CASSFDRVEETQYF.

The DNA read from the CDR3 is TGTGCCAGCAGCCCCAATGGACAGGGCGGGGAGACC. Its translation: CASSPNGQGGET. The whole CDR3 sequence is CASSPNGQGGETQYF. J is TRBJ2-5 and V is TRBV5-4, with 8 nucleotides matching TRBD1. Read sequence stops 3 residues before the CDR3 end, and the germline J gene provides the missing end. Germline V gene data show CDR1 as SGHNT and CDR2 as YYREEE (reference sequence). This CDR3 is built from 15 residues. V lost 4 bases to trimming and J lost 5 bases; unmatched junction nucleotides: 10. The variable domain in full, completed from reference TRBV5-4 and TRBJ2-5, reads ETGVTQSPTHLIKTRGQQVTLRCSSQSGHNTVSWYQQALGQGPQFIFQYYREEENGRGNFPPRFSGLQFPNYSSELNVNALELDDSALYLCASSPNGQGGETQYFGPGTRLLVL.

The CDR3 is CASTKSQDYTEAFF. The DNA read from the CDR3 is TGCGCCAGCACTAAATCTCAGGATTACACTGAA. The gene calls are TRBV5-1 and TRBJ1-1; no clear D. Sequencing ends 3 residues short of the CDR3 end; the germline J gene provides the rest. This CDR3 is built from 14 residues. CDR1 and CDR2 from the germline V gene are SGHRS and YFSETQ. The ends were cut back, 6 bases at V and 3 bases at J, with 15 bases in the middle. Looking up the rest from reference TRBV5-1 and TRBJ1-1 gives the full variable domain: KAGVTQTPRYLIKTRGQQVTLSCSPISGHRSVSWYQQTPGQGLQFLFEYFSETQRNKGNFPGRFSGRQFSNSRSEMNVSTLELGDSALYLCASTKSQDYTEAFFGQGTRLTVV.

Points on this clone: The sequence runs out 3 residues before the end of the CDR3; the remainder is reconstructed from the germline J gene. The chain links TRBV5-1 to TRBJ1-4; no reliable D call. The CDR3 has 14 amino acids. The V gene's germline CDR1 is SGHRS and CDR2 YFSETQ. Trimming pared 1 base from V and 3 bases from J, leaving 7 bases between. CDR3 amino acids: CASSLSGANEKLFF. The DNA read from the CDR3 is TGCGCCAGCAGCTTGTCAGGAGCTAATGAAAAA.

Concerning this clone: The read comes to an end 3 residues before the CDR3 does, leaving the germline J gene to fill in the end. The V gene is TRBV5-4, the J gene TRBJ2-3, with 7 bases identical to TRBD1. This CDR3 has 14 amino acids. V shed 3 bases, J shed 4 bases, and the junction held 5 bases outside the gene matches. Germline loops: CDR1 SGHNT, CDR2 YYREEE (reference sequence). CDR3 bases read: TGTGCCAGCAGCTCAAGACAGGGACCAGATACG. Amino acid sequence: CASSSRQGPDT. The CDR3 reads in full as CASSSRQGPDTQYF.

Points on this clone: The CDR3 goes on 3 residues after the read ends, and that part is filled in from the germline J gene. The chain uses TRBV5-3 and TRBJ2-2; D ambiguous. TRBV5-3 is designated an ORF whose function remains uncertain. This CDR3 is 14 amino acids long. Trimming removed 1 base from V and 7 bases from J, with 11 bases in between. The sequenced part of the CDR3 DNA is TGTGCCAGAAGCTTGAATTTGGGCATCGGGGAG. It specifies CARSLNLGIGE. The full CDR3 reads CARSLNLGIGELFF.

Comments on this clone: The missing CDR3 end, 3 residues past where the read stops, is filled in from the germline J gene. V gene TRBV6-1 combines with J gene TRBJ1-1, with no clear D. V was shortened by 4 bases and J by 1 base, with 7 bases between the two germline ends. The CDR3 sequence is 13 residues long. Germline V gene data show CDR1 as MNHNS and CDR2 as SASEGT. The CDR3 DNA, read in part, is TGTGCCAGCAGTGGTATTTCGAACACTGAA. It yields the protein CASSGISNTE. The full CDR3 sequence reads CASSGISNTEAFF.

About this clone: With the read ending 3 residues before the CDR3 end, the germline J gene is used to fill in that end. This sample includes further DNA sequences coding for the same CDR3. The chain uses TRBV6-4 and TRBJ1-5; D not resolved. CDR3 length: 13 amino acids. Germline V gene lookup returns CDR1 MRHNA and CDR2 SNTAGT. V was cut by 6 bases and J by 0 bases, with 6 bases left in between. This chain's CDR3 is CASSRGSNQPQHF. CDR3 DNA, as far as it was read: TGTGCCAGCAGCCGGGGTAGCAATCAGCCC.

A remark on this clone: The read finishes 3 residues shy of the CDR3 end, and the germline J gene is used to complete it. This chain uses TRBV19 with TRBJ2-3; 8 positions match TRBD2. The germline gives CDR1 LNHDA, CDR2 SQIVND (reference sequence). The CDR3 consists of 15 residues. V lost 4 bases and J lost 5; bases outside the gene matches: 8. The sequenced part of the CDR3 DNA is TGTGCCAGTAGTAGCGCGGGGGGAAGGGGAGATACG. It yields the protein CASSSAGGRGDT. The whole CDR3 region reads CASSSAGGRGDTQYF. Full variable domain (remainder filled in from reference TRBV19 and TRBJ2-3): DGGITQSPKYLFRKEGQNVTLSCEQNLNHDAMYWYRQDPGQGLRLIYYSQIVNDFQKGDIAEGYSVSREKKESFPLTVTSAQKNPTAFYLCASSSAGGRGDTQYFGPGTRLTVL.

In the case of this clone: The read finishes 3 residues shy of the CDR3 end, and the germline J gene is used to complete it. This chain joins TRBV12-3 or TRBV12-4 and TRBJ2-1; 8 nucleotides align to TRBD2. Germline trimming cut 5 bases from V and 5 bases from J; bases unmatched to any gene: 8. CDR3 length: 15 residues. The CDR3 loop reads CASSPPGGGNNEQFF. The sequenced CDR3 bases are TGTGCCAGCAGTCCCCCAGGCGGGGGGAACAATGAG.

Comments on this clone: The read ends 3 residues before the CDR3 terminus; that terminus is restored from the germline J gene. The rearrangement links TRBV20-1 to TRBJ2-1; D might be TRBD2 (7 bases). The length of the CDR3 is 16 residues. The V end was cut by 3 bases, the J end by 6 bases, with 21 bases between. Germline CDR1 reads DFQATT; CDR2 reads SNEGSKA (reference sequence). CDR3 residues: CSASPLPEGGSNEQFF. Incomplete CDR3 DNA: TGCAGTGCTAGCCCCCTACCGGAGGGGGGGTCCAATGAG.

On this clone: The read gets to within 3 residues of the CDR3 end, and the germline J gene fills in the rest. The V gene is TRBV19, the J gene TRBJ2-5; TRBD1 matches 8 bases. The CDR3 contains 14 residues. The V gene end was trimmed by 6 bases and the J gene end by 5 bases; junction bases not matched to a gene: 8. Germline CDR1 and CDR2: LNHDA and SQIVND (reference sequence). CDR3 in amino acids: CASRPTGGGETQYF. The sequenced part of the CDR3 DNA is TGTGCCAGTAGACCTACAGGGGGTGGGGAGACC. The full variable domain, its missing parts supplied by reference TRBV19 and TRBJ2-5, is DGGITQSPKYLFRKEGQNVTLSCEQNLNHDAMYWYRQDPGQGLRLIYYSQIVNDFQKGDIAEGYSVSREKKESFPLTVTSAQKNPTAFYLCASRPTGGGETQYFGPGTRLLVL.

With respect to this clone: Read data end 3 residues before the CDR3 end; the end is taken from the germline J gene. V usage is TRBV30 and J usage is TRBJ1-1; 8 bases are shared with TRBD1. The germline V gene encodes CDR1 GTSNPN and CDR2 SVGIG (reference sequence). The CDR3 consists of 12 residues. The CDR3 sequence: CAWDTTGAKAFF. The sequenced CDR3 bases are TGTGCCTGGGATACGACAGGGGCTAAA.

On this clone itself: The read terminates 3 residues ahead of where the CDR3 ends, so the germline J gene completes it. V is TRBV7-9 and J is TRBJ1-1; D gene uncertain. The V and J ends lost 1 base and 5 bases respectively, with 5 bases between them. CDR3 length: 12 residues. The germline V gene has CDR1 SEHNR and CDR2 FQNEAQ (reference sequence). CDR3 DNA, as far as it was read: TGTGCCAGCAGCTTAGGGCGGACTGAA. As protein: CASSLGRTE. The CDR3, in full, reads CASSLGRTEAFF.

Details on this clone: The read finishes 3 residues shy of the CDR3 end, and the germline J gene is used to complete it. The rearrangement uses TRBV6-2 or TRBV6-3 and TRBJ1-1, with D unclear. The germline gives CDR1 MNHEY, CDR2 SVGEGT. This CDR3 has 14 amino acids. The V and J ends lost 0 bases and 6 bases respectively, with 11 bases between them. CDR3: CASSYSGYGSEAFF. CDR3 bases read: TGTGCCAGCAGTTACTCCGGGTACGGTTCTGAA.